The 26 T cell receptor beta chains below were found in one sample sequenced in a study of regulatory T cells in long-lasting Graves disease. Time point in this sample: persistent/refractory GD, antithyroid drugs over 5 years with positive TRAb. RNA isolated from PBMCs was used to make the TCR library. Arm-PCR of CDR3 regions and iRepertoire HTBI primers were used to build TCR beta libraries. TCRdb recomputed calls from the multiplex PCR reads with MiXCR, one row per CDR3 protein. The profile shows roughly 400,000 distinct CDR3 sequences, less than 25% of them singletons. The specimen comprised peripheral blood mononuclear cells (PBMCs), sampled when the disease was refractory, from a patient treated with antithyroid drugs. These receptors all stem from a female donor with Graves disease.

The rearrangement joins TRBV6-1 to TRBJ1-3; D remains unclear. V was trimmed by 4 bases and J by 0 bases, leaving 16 bases between them. The CDR3 extends over 17 amino acids. Germline CDR1 and CDR2: MNHNS and SASEGT. CDR3 DNA: TGTGCCAGCAGTGTACGAGAGCAAAACAACTCTGGAAACACCATATATTTT. Residues: CASSVREQNNSGNTIYF.

CDR3 DNA: TGTGCCTGGAGTGTATTCCGACTAGCGGACAATGAGCAGTTCTTC. Translation: CAWSVFRLADNEQFF. The V gene is TRBV30, the J gene TRBJ2-1; 9 bases match TRBD2. The CDR3 has 15 amino acids. V shed 0 bases and J 5 bases; nucleotides not matched to a gene: 5. The germline V gene encodes CDR1 GTSNPN and CDR2 SVGIG (reference sequence). Full variable domain (missing parts from reference TRBV30 and TRBJ2-1): SQTIHQWPATLVQPVGSPLSLECTVEGTSNPNLYWYRQAAGRGLQLLFYSVGIGQISSEVPQNLSASRPQDRQFILSSKKLLLSDSGFYLCAWSVFRLADNEQFFGPGTRLTVL.

This clonotype came up many times. The chain combines TRBV27 with TRBJ2-7; 9 bases agree with TRBD1. The CDR3 has 14 residues. With V trimmed by 3 bases and J by 3 bases, 3 bases remained unmatched. Germline V gives CDR1 MNHEY, CDR2 SMNVEV (reference sequence). CDR3 loop: CASSFGTGYYEQYF. For the CDR3, the DNA is TGTGCCAGCAGTTTCGGGACAGGGTACTACGAGCAGTACTTC.

There are many counts of this clonotype. J is TRBJ1-3 and V is TRBV2; D gene ambiguous. V was pared by 0 bases and J by 2 bases, with 14 bases between. Germline loops: CDR1 SNHLY, CDR2 FYNNEI. The CDR3 has 17 residues. The CDR3 region is CASSEAPGQATGNTIYF. The CDR3 DNA is TGTGCCAGCAGTGAAGCCCCGGGTCAGGCAACTGGAAACACCATATATTTT.

This clonotype showed up many times. This chain's CDR3 is CASSESGFGYTF. DNA for the CDR3: TGTGCCAGCAGTGAGTCGGGGTTCGGCTACACCTTC. The chain couples TRBV2 to TRBJ1-2, with unresolved D. The ends were cut back, 3 bases at V and 8 bases at J, with 10 bases in the middle. The CDR3 spans 12 residues. Germline V gene data show CDR1 as SNHLY and CDR2 as FYNNEI.

This clonotype was seen a few times. The rearrangement joins TRBV19 to TRBJ1-5, with a weak D call TRBD1 (6 bases). Deletions cut 9 bases from V and 3 bases from J, with 18 bases between. Germline V gene sequence: CDR1 LNHDA, CDR2 SQIVND (reference sequence). The CDR3 runs to 15 residues. CDR3 DNA sequence: TGTGCCAGCAGTGTGGCTGGGACAACCAATCAGCCCCAGCATTTT. Protein sequence: CASSVAGTTNQPQHF.

This clonotype was seen ten or more times. The chain is built from TRBV28 and TRBJ2-7; 10 bases fit TRBD2. The CDR3 spans 16 residues. The germline CDR1 and CDR2 sequences are MDHEN and SYDVKM. V was pared by 4 bases and J by 9 bases, with 15 bases of the junction left unmatched. The CDR3 loop is CASSSLRASGSTGQYF. DNA for the CDR3: TGTGCCAGCAGTTCTCTTAGGGCTAGCGGGAGTACGGGGCAGTACTTC.

This clonotype has a count of ten or more. The chain links TRBV2 to TRBJ2-7, with 10 nucleotides matching TRBD2. The junction had 3 bases not matched to a gene; V was cut back by 3 bases and J by 4 bases. Looked up from germline, CDR1 is SNHLY and CDR2 is FYNNEI. The CDR3 is 14 amino acids. The CDR3 DNA sequence: TGTGCCAGCAGTGATGTAGCGGGAGGATACGAGCAGTACTTC. The encoded protein is CASSDVAGGYEQYF.

This clonotype appeared many times. The V call is TRBV28, the J call TRBJ1-1, with unresolved D. The CDR3 runs 14 residues. Trimming took 3 bases from V and 1 from J, leaving 9 bases between them. Germline-derived CDR1 and CDR2 are MDHEN and SYDVKM. Written as DNA, the CDR3 is TGTGCCAGCAGTTTCCTAACCCAGAACACTGAAGCTTTCTTT. Protein product: CASSFLTQNTEAFF.

The chain is built from TRBV4-2 and TRBJ2-7; 10 nucleotides match TRBD2. J gave up 9 bases and V 1 base, and 15 bases lay outside the gene matches. The CDR3 is 17 amino acids. CDR1 LGHNA and CDR2 YNFKEQ come from the germline V gene. CDR3 bases: TGTGCCAGCAGCCAAGGAGATACGGGACTAGCGAGGATGGGGCAGTACTTC. Protein: CASSQGDTGLARMGQYF.

This clonotype occurred a few times. The rearrangement links TRBV5-6 to TRBJ1-2; D unresolved. The V end was cut by 2 bases, the J end by 8 bases, with 10 bases between. This CDR3 contains 12 residues. The germline CDR1 and CDR2 sequences are SGHDT and YYEEEE. CDR3 DNA sequence: TGTGCCAGCAGCTTAAGAGGGCTGGGCTACACCTTC. Translation gives CASSLRGLGYTF.

The rearrangement joins TRBV2 to TRBJ2-3, with D possibly being TRBD2 (6 bases). Germline V gene lookup returns CDR1 SNHLY and CDR2 FYNNEI. Deletions cut 5 bases from V and 4 bases from J, with 10 bases between. This CDR3 has 13 amino acids. The DNA of the CDR3 is TGTGCCAGCAGTAACCGGGGGTCAGATACGCAGTATTTT. It translates to CASSNRGSDTQYF.

The CDR3 sequence: CASSYSLTWGGGQPQHF. Written as DNA, the CDR3 is TGTGCCAGCAGTTACTCTCTGACTTGGGGCGGCGGTCAGCCCCAGCATTTT. The chain is built from TRBV6-2 or TRBV6-3 and TRBJ1-5, with D possibly matching TRBD1 (5 bases). This CDR3 has 17 amino acids. The germline V gene encodes CDR1 MNHEY and CDR2 SVGEGT. Trimming shortened V by 0 bases and J by 6 bases, and 18 bases separated the two germline ends.

The chain uses TRBV10-3 and TRBJ1-2; D might be TRBD1 (6 bases). The ends were cut back, 8 bases at V and 9 bases at J, with 13 bases in the middle. Germline values: CDR1 ENHRY, CDR2 SYGVKD. The CDR3 has 11 amino acids. The DNA for the CDR3 is TGTGCCATCCGGGACAAAGGAAGCTACACCTTC. This encodes CAIRDKGSYTF.

This clonotype has just a few counts. The V call is TRBV29-1, the J call TRBJ2-6, with TRBD1 identical over 12 bases. Trimming at V came to 6 bases and at J to 3 bases, leaving 12 bases not matched to a gene. This CDR3 contains 18 residues. Germline V lookup: CDR1 SQVTM, CDR2 ANQGSEA. The CDR3 region has the DNA TGCAGCGTCGAGGAGCCGGGACAGGGGGCGCGTGGGGCCAACGTCCTGACTTTC. Protein product: CSVEEPGQGARGANVLTF.

Comments on this clonotype: A single base separates this from a much larger clone, so it may be a read error. The chain uses TRBV29-1 and TRBJ1-2; TRBD1 aligns across 9 bases. The CDR3 loop spans 14 amino acids. Germline loops: CDR1 SQVTM, CDR2 ANQGSEA. Unmatched junction bases numbered 10, after V lost 3 bases and J lost 8 bases. CDR3 sequence (DNA): TGCAGCGTTGATGGGACAGGGTACCTGATCGGCTACACCTTC. Translated, it gives CSVDGTGYLIGYTF. The entire variable domain, with the rest obtained from reference TRBV29-1 and TRBJ1-2, is as follows: SAVISQKPSRDICQRGTSLTIQCQVDSQVTMMFWYRQQPGQSLTLIATANQGSEATYESGFVIDKFPISRPNLTFSTLTVSNMSPEDSSIYLCSVDGTGYLIGYTFGSGTRLTVV.

Of note for this clonotype: The junction does not match germline at one end; this may be a read error. The J gene is TRBJ2-1, the V gene TRBV11-2; TRBD1 matches at 7 bases. Germline lookup yields CDR1 SGHAT and CDR2 FQNNGV. The CDR3 consists of 15 residues. DNA of the CDR3: TGTGCCAGCAGCCTAGACAGGGCCCTTTTTAATGAGCAGTTCTTC. This encodes CASSLDRALFNEQFF. Full variable domain (rest looked up from reference TRBV11-2 and TRBJ2-1): EAGVAQSPRYKIIEKRQSVAFWCNPISGHATLYWYQQILGQGPKLLIQFQNNGVVDDSQLPKDRFSAERLKGVDSTLKIQPAKLEDSAVYLCASSLDRALFNEQFFGPGTRLTVL.

Many counts were recorded for this clonotype. The rearrangement uses TRBV28 and TRBJ2-5; 8 bases are shared with TRBD1. With V trimmed by 6 bases and J by 3 bases, 0 bases remained unmatched. The germline gives CDR1 MDHEN, CDR2 SYDVKM. This CDR3 comprises 12 residues. CDR3 amino acids: CASRQGEETQYF. The CDR3 nucleotides are TGTGCCAGCAGACAGGGGGAAGAGACCCAGTACTTC.

This clonotype was recorded many times. V usage is TRBV20-1 and J usage is TRBJ1-5; tentative D call: TRBD1 (6 bases). Trimming cost V 6 bases and J 0 bases, with 18 bases left between them. The CDR3 loop spans 16 amino acids. CDR1 DFQATT and CDR2 SNEGSKA come from the germline V gene (reference sequence). The CDR3 reads CSAKNGTTNSNQPQHF. DNA for the CDR3: TGCAGTGCCAAAAACGGGACAACAAATAGCAATCAGCCCCAGCATTTT.

This clonotype was detected ten times or more. The chain employs TRBV7-9 and TRBJ2-5; a weak D match, TRBD1 (5 bases). Germline CDR1 reads SEHNR; CDR2 reads FQNEAQ (reference sequence). The CDR3 runs to 15 residues. V was shortened by 2 bases and J by 5 bases, with 15 bases between the two germline ends. CDR3 sequence (DNA): TGTGCCAGCAGCTTACTCACAGGTCTCGGGGAGACCCAGTACTTC. This codes for CASSLLTGLGETQYF.

This clonotype was seen more than once but under ten times. V is TRBV29-1 and J is TRBJ2-7; 8 bases match TRBD2. Germline V CDR1 and CDR2: SQVTM, ANQGSEA. CDR3 size: 14 residues. The CDR3 region is CGARTGLDSYEQYF. The CDR3 bases are TGCGGCGCAAGGACGGGACTAGACTCGTACGAGCAGTACTTC.

This clonotype was recorded many times. This chain joins TRBV20-1 and TRBJ2-5, with 8 bases that match TRBD2. The CDR3 covers 15 residues. Germline V CDR1 and CDR2: DFQATT, SNEGSKA (reference sequence). V dropped 5 bases and J dropped 2; count of bases not matched to a gene: 10. The CDR3 DNA reads as TGCAGTGCTCACGGTGGGGTAGCGGGACAAGAGACCCAGTACTTC. Amino acid sequence: CSAHGGVAGQETQYF.

This clonotype was counted many times. The V gene is TRBV7-2, the J gene TRBJ2-2, with D perhaps TRBD2 (6 bases). V dropped 7 bases and J dropped 0 bases, with 15 bases sitting between them. The length of the CDR3 is 16 residues. CDR1 and CDR2 from the germline V gene are SGHTA and FQGNSA. CDR3 bases: TGTGCCAGCACCTCCAGAGCGGGCTCGAACACCGGGGAGCTGTTTTTT. This encodes CASTSRAGSNTGELFF. Full variable domain (outside the CDR3, taken from reference TRBV7-2 and TRBJ2-2): GAGVSQSPSNKVTEKGKDVELRCDPISGHTALYWYRQSLGQGLEFLIYFQGNSAPDKSGLPSDRFSAERTGGSVSTLTIQRTQQEDSAVYLCASTSRAGSNTGELFFGEGSRLTVL.

V is TRBV5-4 and J is TRBJ2-7, with a weak D call TRBD1 (6 bases). The CDR3 spans 13 residues. Trimming left V 6 bases short and J 3 bases short, with 13 bases between. Germline V lookup: CDR1 SGHNT, CDR2 YYREEE (reference sequence). The CDR3 bases are TGTGCCAGCAACAAAGGACAGAGCTACGAGCAGTACTTC. It translates to CASNKGQSYEQYF.

This clonotype was counted ten times or more. The chain carries TRBV28 and TRBJ2-7; 7 bases fit TRBD2. This CDR3 is built from 20 residues. The V gene end was trimmed by 10 bases and the J gene end by 0 bases; junction bases not matched to a gene: 27. CDR1 and CDR2 (germline): MDHEN, SYDVKM. CDR3 protein: CAIHTWREGPRGATSYEQYF. The CDR3 nucleotides read TGTGCCATCCATACTTGGAGGGAGGGCCCTCGAGGAGCCACCTCCTACGAGCAGTACTTC.

The chain recombines TRBV5-1 with TRBJ2-7; D unresolved. Trimming shortened V by 2 bases and J by 5 bases, and 14 bases separated the two germline ends. Per germline, CDR1 SGHRS and CDR2 YFSETQ. This CDR3 contains 14 residues. The CDR3 DNA follows: TGCGCCAGCAGCTTCGGTCAGGTGGTAGACGAGCAGTACTTC. Translation gives CASSFGQVVDEQYF. The variable domain in full, completed from reference TRBV5-1 and TRBJ2-7, reads KAGVTQTPRYLIKTRGQQVTLSCSPISGHRSVSWYQQTPGQGLQFLFEYFSETQRNKGNFPGRFSGRQFSNSRSEMNVSTLELGDSALYLCASSFGQVVDEQYFGPGTRLTVT.